This passage covers 26 T cell receptor beta chains from one sample sequenced in a study of T cell responses to AZD1222 COVID-19 vaccine. Here immunoSEQ multiplex PCR was the method, and the copy in TCRdb shows in-frame clones only, minus some. The table shows approximately 110,000 clones, with around 92% occurring only once. The sequenced sample was peripheral blood, obtained on day 0 of AZD1222 vaccination. These receptors all come from an adult in good health.

This chain connects TRBV5-1 to TRBJ2-3; D perhaps matches TRBD2 (5 bases). V lost 0 bases and J lost 1, with 9 bases in between. The CDR3 loop spans 15 amino acids. CDR1 SGHRS and CDR2 YFSETQ come from the germline V gene. For the CDR3, the DNA is TGCGCCAGCAGCTTGGCCGGGATGGGCACAGATACGCAGTATTTT. This encodes CASSLAGMGTDTQYF.

This clone was found once. The chain carries TRBV6-6 and TRBJ2-1, with 10 bases fitting TRBD2. Trimming removed 5 bases from V and 0 bases from J; junction bases left unmatched: 7. The CDR3 spans 17 residues. Germline assignment: CDR1 MNHNY and CDR2 SVGAGI (reference sequence). The CDR3 coding sequence is TGTGCCAGCAGTCAATTAGCGGGGGGCAGCTCCTACAATGAGCAGTTCTTC. Protein product: CASSQLAGGSSYNEQFF.

The sample holds a few counts of this clone. V gene TRBV28 combines with J gene TRBJ1-1; weak D call: TRBD1 (6 bases). The ends were cut back, 8 bases at V and 7 bases at J, with 20 bases in the middle. Germline CDR1 MDHEN, CDR2 SYDVKM. This CDR3 has 14 residues. As DNA, the CDR3 is TGTGCCAGCGTATCCGGGGGGCTCAAGGATGAAGCTTTCTTT. Its protein is CASVSGGLKDEAFF.

The chain carries TRBV30 and TRBJ2-5; 7 bases fit TRBD1. The CDR3 spans 15 residues. CDR1 GTSNPN and CDR2 SVGIG come from the germline V gene (reference sequence). The trim removed 1 base at V and 3 bases at J, leaving 8 bases unmatched. The CDR3 DNA reads TGTGCCTGGAGTGGACACAGGGGTTCCGAAGAGACCCAGTACTTC. This codes for CAWSGHRGSEETQYF.

The chain joins TRBV5-4 to TRBJ1-3, with a possible D match to TRBD1 (5 bases). Germline assignment: CDR1 SGHNT and CDR2 YYREEE (reference sequence). This CDR3 comprises 13 residues. V dropped 4 bases and J dropped 9 bases, with 14 bases sitting between them. The CDR3 region has the DNA TGTGCCAGCAGCCCCACCCATGGGGGCACCATATATTTT. It is translated as CASSPTHGGTIYF. The full variable domain, with the rest looked up from reference TRBV5-4 and TRBJ1-3, is ETGVTQSPTHLIKTRGQQVTLRCSSQSGHNTVSWYQQALGQGPQFIFQYYREEENGRGNFPPRFSGLQFPNYSSELNVNALELDDSALYLCASSPTHGGTIYFGEGSWLTVV.

The count of this clone is one. This sequence joins TRBV4-2 and TRBJ1-2; tentatively, D is TRBD1 (6 bases). Trimming left V 3 bases short and J 4 bases short, with 30 bases between. Germline assignment: CDR1 LGHNA and CDR2 YNFKEQ. The CDR3 is 20 amino acids. CDR3 sequence (DNA): TGTGCCAGCAGCCAGGGACATAAAGGTATTCGAGGGATCGGCATCTATGGCTACACCTTC. Protein sequence: CASSQGHKGIRGIGIYGYTF.

The gene calls are TRBV15 and TRBJ2-3, with D uncertain. Germline CDR1 is LNHNV and CDR2 is YYDKDF (reference sequence). The CDR3 contains 12 residues. Trimming shortened V by 3 bases and J by 3 bases, and 4 bases separated the two germline ends. CDR3 in amino acids: CATSRSTDTQYF. As DNA, the CDR3 is TGTGCCACCAGCAGGTCAACAGATACGCAGTATTTT.

This clone was observed a single time. The chain carries TRBV5-1 and TRBJ1-4; D is uncertain. Per the germline V gene, CDR1 is SGHRS and CDR2 is YFSETQ. With 5 bases removed from V and 0 bases from J, the gap between germline ends came to 8 bases. This CDR3 spans 14 amino acids. The CDR3 DNA reads TGCGCCAGCAGTCAGGCGGCAACTAATGAAAAACTGTTTTTT. This codes for CASSQAATNEKLFF.

V and J are TRBV24-1 and TRBJ2-3, with TRBD2 matching 8 bases. Germline V gene lookup returns CDR1 KGHDR and CDR2 SFDVKD. Trimming took 6 bases from V and 6 from J; bases not matched to a gene: 7. This CDR3 has 14 amino acids. The CDR3 DNA sequence: TGTGCCACCAGTAGAGCGGGGGCGGGGGATACGCAGTATTTT. This gives the protein CATSRAGAGDTQYF.

The chain uses TRBV28 and TRBJ2-5, with D uncertain. TRBJ2-7 matches the DNA end more closely, so the J call is doubtful. Germline CDR1 reads MDHEN; CDR2 reads SYDVKM. There are 11 residues in the CDR3. In DNA, the CDR3 is TGTGCCAGCAGGCTCCTGTACGAGCAGTACTTC. It is translated as CASRLLYEQYF.

With regard to this clone: The same CDR3 arises from other DNA sequences in this sample as well. The rearrangement uses TRBV7-2 and TRBJ2-7; unclear D gene. This CDR3 contains 13 residues. V was trimmed by 1 base and J by 0 bases, leaving 4 bases between them. Germline CDR1 reads SGHTA; CDR2 reads FQGNSA. CDR3 bases: TGTGCCAGCAGCTTAGACAGCTCCTACGAGCAGTACTTC. It specifies CASSLDSSYEQYF.

This chain joins TRBV12-3 or TRBV12-4 and TRBJ2-3; a weak D match, TRBD1 (6 bases). This CDR3 has 13 amino acids. The V gene lost 5 bases and the J gene lost 6 bases, with 12 bases spanning the gap. In nucleotides, the CDR3 is TGTGCCAGCAGTATACAGGGATTTGATACGCAGTATTTT. Amino acid sequence: CASSIQGFDTQYF.

V usage is TRBV3-1 (or the pseudogene TRBV3-2) and J usage is TRBJ2-3; TRBD2 matches at 11 bases. Germline V gives CDR1 LGHDT, CDR2 YNNKEL (reference sequence). After removal of 4 bases from V and 1 base from J, the junction contained 1 base not matched to a gene. CDR3 length: 15 residues. This CDR3 is CASSPTSGGTDTQYF. The CDR3 nucleotides read TGTGCCAGCAGCCCGACTAGCGGGGGCACAGATACGCAGTATTTT.

This chain links TRBV6-5 with TRBJ1-5, with D unresolved. The V gene's germline CDR1 is MNHEY and CDR2 SVGAGI. CDR3 length equals 16 residues. V shed 0 bases and J shed 3 bases, with 12 bases lying between them. CDR3 nucleotides: TGTGCCAGCAGTTACTCCCCCGGGCAGTCCAATCAGCCCCAGCATTTT. Translating gives CASSYSPGQSNQPQHF.

The chain has TRBV9 and TRBJ1-2; the D gene is possibly TRBD1 (5 bases). The germline V gene encodes CDR1 SGDLS and CDR2 YYNGEE. The V end was cut by 4 bases, the J end by 0 bases, with 16 bases between. The CDR3 runs to 16 residues. The CDR3 DNA reads as TGTGCCAGCAGCCCTCGAGACAGACAGACTAACTATGGCTACACCTTC. This translates into CASSPRDRQTNYGYTF.

The rearrangement joins TRBV7-3 to TRBJ2-2; TRBD1 aligns across 9 bases. With V trimmed by 5 bases and J by 3 bases, 1 base remained unmatched. The CDR3 contains 14 residues. The germline V gene has CDR1 SGHTA and CDR2 FQGTGA. In DNA form, the CDR3 reads TGTGCCAGCAGCCGGGACAGGGACACCGGGGAGCTGTTTTTT. It codes for CASSRDRDTGELFF.

V and J are TRBV19 and TRBJ1-2; D is ambiguous. The V gene lost 7 bases and the J gene lost 1 base, with 19 bases spanning the gap. In germline, CDR1 is LNHDA, CDR2 SQIVND (reference sequence). The CDR3 runs to 16 residues. The CDR3 DNA reads as TGTGCCAGTACAGGAAAGGTGGAGTGGATTAACTATGGCTACACCTTC. This gives the protein CASTGKVEWINYGYTF.

The DNA of the CDR3 is TGTGCCAGCCCGGGACATTCCCCCTACGAGCAGTACTTC. Protein sequence: CASPGHSPYEQYF. The chain has TRBV21-1 and TRBJ2-7; TRBD1 is the table's D call, not checked against the DNA. TRBV21-1 is assigned pseudogene status. The CDR3 consists of 13 residues.

CDR3 in amino acids: CSVLTGADNEQFF. CDR3 coding DNA: TGCAGCGTTCTCACAGGAGCGGACAATGAGCAGTTCTTC. The chain has TRBV29-1 and TRBJ2-1; either TRBD1 or TRBD2 may supply D (5 bases each). From germline, CDR1 is SQVTM and CDR2 ANQGSEA. This CDR3 region has 13 residues. V was pared by 5 bases and J by 5 bases, with 13 bases between.

The rearrangement links TRBV11-2 to TRBJ2-7; 7 nucleotides agree with TRBD1. Trimming at V came to 1 base and at J to 4 bases, leaving 4 bases not matched to a gene. Germline assignment: CDR1 SGHAT and CDR2 FQNNGV. The CDR3 runs to 14 residues. The chain's CDR3 is CASSLVGQVYEQYF. CDR3 bases: TGTGCCAGCAGCTTAGTAGGACAGGTGTACGAGCAGTACTTC. Based on the CDR3 plus reference TRBV11-2 and TRBJ2-7, the full variable domain is EAGVAQSPRYKIIEKRQSVAFWCNPISGHATLYWYQQILGQGPKLLIQFQNNGVVDDSQLPKDRFSAERLKGVDSTLKIQPAKLEDSAVYLCASSLVGQVYEQYFGPGTRLTVT.

CDR3 sequence (DNA): TGTGCCAGCAGCTTAGCAGGGTCAGAAGAGACCCAGTACTTC. Translated, it gives CASSLAGSEETQYF. The chain recombines TRBV7-3 with TRBJ2-5; D is possibly TRBD1 (5 bases). The germline V and J ends were trimmed by 2 bases and 3 bases, with 10 bases remaining between them. The CDR3 has 14 amino acids. The germline V gene encodes CDR1 SGHTA and CDR2 FQGTGA.

To note about this clone: The sample carries other DNA sequences with the same CDR3. The V call is TRBV28, the J call TRBJ1-2; TRBD1 might be the D (5 bases). This CDR3 has 12 residues. Germline loops: CDR1 MDHEN, CDR2 SYDVKM. Trimming shortened V by 3 bases and J by 8 bases, and 10 bases separated the two germline ends. CDR3 protein: CASSLGGYGYTF. CDR3 in DNA: TGTGCCAGCAGTTTGGGGGGTTACGGCTACACCTTC.

The gene calls are TRBV5-8 and TRBJ1-4; 10 bases line up with TRBD1. Germline V lookup: CDR1 SGHTS, CDR2 YDEGEE. The CDR3 length is 16 residues. V shed 5 bases and J 7 bases; nucleotides not matched to a gene: 11. Written as DNA, the CDR3 is TGTGCCAGCAGTCGGCCGGGACAGGGGATTGGTGAAAAACTGTTTTTT. This gives the protein CASSRPGQGIGEKLFF.

The chain has TRBV10-1 and TRBJ1-1; TRBD1 might be the D (5 bases). CDR3 length: 15 amino acids. V lost 2 bases, J lost 0 bases, and 10 bases lay in between. Germline loops: CDR1 WNHNN, CDR2 SYGVQD (reference sequence). CDR3 sequence (DNA): TGCGCCAGCAGTGAGGGAGCAGGGATGAACACTGAAGCTTTCTTT. Protein: CASSEGAGMNTEAFF.

The chain is built from TRBV7-8 and TRBJ1-2, with D possibly TRBD1 on 5 matching bases. The CDR3 loop spans 13 amino acids. V dropped 0 bases and J dropped 8 bases, with 10 bases sitting between them. Germline CDR1 is SGHVS and CDR2 is FQNEAQ. CDR3 in amino acids: CASSLAQGKGYTF. The CDR3 DNA reads as TGTGCCAGCAGCTTAGCGCAGGGAAAAGGCTACACCTTC.

The CDR3 region is CAGSEQGNQPQHF. CDR3 in DNA: TGTGCCGGCTCGGAACAGGGGAATCAGCCCCAGCATTTT. The V gene is TRBV6-5, the J gene TRBJ1-5, with 7 nucleotides matching TRBD1. This CDR3 has 13 residues. The junction had 8 bases not matched to a gene; V was cut back by 11 bases and J by 4 bases. Germline CDR1 is MNHEY and CDR2 is SVGAGI.